Sequencing of this T cell receptor (beta chain) was carried out in a study of prognosis after radiotherapy for stage I lung cancer. This clonotype is labeled medium-sized. Two-round multiplex PCR amplified TCR beta CDR3 from genomic DNA. Primers targeting each individual TRBV and TRBJ gene were applied in first-round PCR. TCRdb reprocessed the multiplex PCR reads with MiXCR, giving one entry per CDR3 protein. The table shows over 10,000 distinct CDR3 sequences, with 47% occurring only once. The sample in question was PBMCs, obtained before or after stereotactic body radiation therapy (not recorded which). The TCR originated in a donor of 50 years or more with non-small cell lung cancer.

In nucleotides, the CDR3 is TGTGCCAGCAGCTCCCGCAGCGGGAGTTGGAATGAGCAGTTCTTC. Protein sequence: CASSSRSGSWNEQFF. The chain uses TRBV7-9 and TRBJ2-1; 8 positions agree with TRBD2. Germline loops: CDR1 SEHNR, CDR2 FQNEAQ (reference sequence). V was clipped by 4 bases and J by 7 bases; unmatched bases: 9. This CDR3 is 15 amino acids long.